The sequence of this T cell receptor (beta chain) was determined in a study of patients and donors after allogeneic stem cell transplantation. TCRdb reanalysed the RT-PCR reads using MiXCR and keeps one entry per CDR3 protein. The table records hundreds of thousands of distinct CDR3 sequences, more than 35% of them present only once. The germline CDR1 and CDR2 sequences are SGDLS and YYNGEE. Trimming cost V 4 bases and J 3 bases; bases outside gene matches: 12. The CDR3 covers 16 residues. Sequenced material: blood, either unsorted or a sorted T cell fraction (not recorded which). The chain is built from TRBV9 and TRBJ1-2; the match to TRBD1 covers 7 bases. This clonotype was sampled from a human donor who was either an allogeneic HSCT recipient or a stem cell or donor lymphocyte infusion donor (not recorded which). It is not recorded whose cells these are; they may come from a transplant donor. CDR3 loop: CASSQLYGQAYYGYTF. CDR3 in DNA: TGTGCCAGCAGCCAACTATACGGACAGGCGTACTATGGCTACACCTTC. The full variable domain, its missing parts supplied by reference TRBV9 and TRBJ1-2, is DSGVTQTPKHLITATGQRVTLRCSPRSGDLSVYWYQQSLDQGLQFLIQYYNGEERAKGNILERFSAQQFPDLHSELNLSSLELGDSALYFCASSQLYGQAYYGYTFGSGTRLTVV.